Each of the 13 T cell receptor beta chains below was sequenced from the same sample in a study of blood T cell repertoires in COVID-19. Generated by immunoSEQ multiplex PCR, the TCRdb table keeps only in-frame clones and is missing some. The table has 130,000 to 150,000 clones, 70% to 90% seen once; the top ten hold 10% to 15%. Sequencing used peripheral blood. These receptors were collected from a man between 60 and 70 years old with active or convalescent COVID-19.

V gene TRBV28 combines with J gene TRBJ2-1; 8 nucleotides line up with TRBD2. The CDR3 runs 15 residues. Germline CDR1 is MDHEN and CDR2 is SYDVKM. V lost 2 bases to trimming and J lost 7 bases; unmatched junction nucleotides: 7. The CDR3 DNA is TGTGCCAGCAGTTTAGGACTAGCCCTTTGGAATGAGCAGTTCTTC. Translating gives CASSLGLALWNEQFF.

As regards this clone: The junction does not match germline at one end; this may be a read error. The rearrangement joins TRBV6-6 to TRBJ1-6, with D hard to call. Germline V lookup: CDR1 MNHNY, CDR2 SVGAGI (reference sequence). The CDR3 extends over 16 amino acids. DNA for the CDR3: TGTGCCACCAGTCGATTTTTAACCACAGCTAATTCACCCCTCCACTTT. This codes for CATSRFLTTANSPLHF.

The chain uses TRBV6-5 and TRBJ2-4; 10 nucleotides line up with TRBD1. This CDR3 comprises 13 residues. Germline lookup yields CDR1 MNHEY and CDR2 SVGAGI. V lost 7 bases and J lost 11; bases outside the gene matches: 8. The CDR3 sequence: CASNPLGQGVQYF. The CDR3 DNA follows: TGTGCCAGCAACCCCCTAGGACAGGGGGTTCAGTACTTC.

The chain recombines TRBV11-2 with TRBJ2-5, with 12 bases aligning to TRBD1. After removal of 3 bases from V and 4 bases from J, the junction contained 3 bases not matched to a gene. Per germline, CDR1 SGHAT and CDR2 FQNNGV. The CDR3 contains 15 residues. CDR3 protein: CASSLGTGGLETQYF. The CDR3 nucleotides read TGTGCCAGCAGCTTGGGGACAGGGGGCTTAGAGACCCAGTACTTC.

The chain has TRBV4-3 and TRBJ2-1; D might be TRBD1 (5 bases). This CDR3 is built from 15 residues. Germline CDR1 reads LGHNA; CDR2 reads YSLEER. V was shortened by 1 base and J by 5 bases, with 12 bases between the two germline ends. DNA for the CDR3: TGCGCCAGCAGCCAAGCGGCAGGGCGAGACAATGAGCAGTTCTTC. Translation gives CASSQAAGRDNEQFF.

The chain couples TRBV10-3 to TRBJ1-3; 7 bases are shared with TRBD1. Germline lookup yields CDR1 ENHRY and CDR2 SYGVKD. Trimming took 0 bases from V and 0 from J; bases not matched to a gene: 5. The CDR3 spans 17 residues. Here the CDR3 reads CAISESTWDSSGNTIYF. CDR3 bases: TGTGCCATCAGTGAGTCGACTTGGGACAGCTCTGGAAACACCATATATTTT.

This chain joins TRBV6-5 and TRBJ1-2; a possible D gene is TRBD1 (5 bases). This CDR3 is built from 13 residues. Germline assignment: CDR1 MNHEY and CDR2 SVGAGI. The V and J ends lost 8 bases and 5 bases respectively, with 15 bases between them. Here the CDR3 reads CASQPAGQYGYTF. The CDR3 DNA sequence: TGTGCCAGCCAACCAGCGGGGCAGTATGGCTACACCTTC.

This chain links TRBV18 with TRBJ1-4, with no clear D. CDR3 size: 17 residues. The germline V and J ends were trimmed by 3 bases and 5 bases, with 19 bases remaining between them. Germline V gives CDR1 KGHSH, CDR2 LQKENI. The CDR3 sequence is CASSPKQIIGENEKLFF. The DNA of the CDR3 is TGTGCCAGCTCACCGAAACAGATCATCGGGGAAAATGAAAAACTGTTTTTT. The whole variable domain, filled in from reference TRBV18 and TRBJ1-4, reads NAGVMQNPRHLVRRRGQEARLRCSPMKGHSHVYWYRQLPEEGLKFMVYLQKENIIDESGMPKERFSAEFPKEGPSILRIQQVVRGDSAAYFCASSPKQIIGENEKLFFGSGTQLSVL.

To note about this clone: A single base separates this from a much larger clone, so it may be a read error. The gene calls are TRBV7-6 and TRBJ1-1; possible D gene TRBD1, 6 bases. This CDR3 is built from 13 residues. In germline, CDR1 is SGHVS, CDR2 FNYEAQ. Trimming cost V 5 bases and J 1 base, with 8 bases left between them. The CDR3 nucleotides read TGTGCCAGCAGCCGGGACACGAACACTGAAGCTTTCTTT. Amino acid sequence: CASSRDTNTEAFF.

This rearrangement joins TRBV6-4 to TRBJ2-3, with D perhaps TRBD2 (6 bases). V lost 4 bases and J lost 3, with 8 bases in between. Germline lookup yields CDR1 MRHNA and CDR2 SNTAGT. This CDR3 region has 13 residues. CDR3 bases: TGTGCCAGCAGTGTAGCGGAAACAGATACGCAGTATTTT. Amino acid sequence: CASSVAETDTQYF.

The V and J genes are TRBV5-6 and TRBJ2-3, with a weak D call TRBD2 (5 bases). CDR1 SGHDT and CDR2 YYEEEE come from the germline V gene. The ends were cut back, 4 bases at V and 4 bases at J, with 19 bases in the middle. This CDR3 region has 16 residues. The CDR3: CASSTGWGRTADTQYF. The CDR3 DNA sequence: TGTGCCAGCAGCACGGGGTGGGGTAGGACCGCAGATACGCAGTATTTT.

CDR3 protein: CASSGFGGSIDTQYF. The CDR3 DNA is TGTGCCAGCAGCGGCTTTGGCGGGAGTATAGATACGCAGTATTTT. This chain uses TRBV6-5 with TRBJ2-3, with 7 nucleotides matching TRBD2. The CDR3 spans 15 residues. V was pared by 6 bases and J by 5 bases, with 11 bases of the junction left unmatched. The germline gives CDR1 MNHEY, CDR2 SVGAGI.

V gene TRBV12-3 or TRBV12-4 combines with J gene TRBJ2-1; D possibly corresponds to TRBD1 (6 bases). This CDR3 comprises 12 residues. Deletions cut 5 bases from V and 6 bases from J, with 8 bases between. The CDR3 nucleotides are TGTGCCAGCAGTCGAGGGGGCAATGAGCAGTTCTTC. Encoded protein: CASSRGGNEQFF.